The rows below give T cell receptor beta chains drawn from one sample of a study of shared clonotypes between healthy human individuals. TCRdb's copy holds only in-frame clones and misses some; the assay was immunoSEQ multiplex PCR. The sample includes about a million clones, approximately 80% of them seen just once. The sequenced material came from memory CD4+ T cells from PBMCs. These receptors all stem from a young man in good health. Some clones in this sample may be carry-over from other donors' samples. Both conserved end residues are trimmed from each CDR3.

TRBV2 11 ASTNSGDTEAF
TRBV4-3 15 ASSPRLATNSYNEQF
TRBV27 13 ASSPRLAGGYEQY
TRBV7-2 12 ASSKTPGNQPQH
TRBV5-1 10 ASSSGWDGYT
TRBV4-2 15 ASSQDGSASYTNEQF
TRBV7-2 13 ASSLSGTSGTEQY
TRBV9 14 ASSATSGSYTGELF
TRBV6-1 17 ASSGGLAGGRIGYNEQF
TRBV28 12 ASSSEQGWKGYT
TRBV4-1 14 ASSRQAALTPYEQY
TRBV10-3 11 ANCGTETYEQY
TRBV5-4 13 ASRPGGDRQETQY
TRBV5-1 14 ASSLALTAIYNEQF
TRBV5-6 12 ASSLGLEPWEQY
TRBV2 14 ASSEMGQAGNSPLH
TRBV29-1 11 SVERDRPRGYT
TRBV5-4 16 ASSFRQGGGSSYNEQF
TRBV15 12 ATSRGKESGELF
TRBV7-3 11 ASSLRDGQPQH
TRBV25-1 13 ASSGLQRQREKLF
TRBV4-2 10 ASSQGEYGYT
TRBV30 9 AWISGNTIY
TRBV6-5 13 ASSLTGPTNEKLF
TRBV25-1 14 ASSEARQFGTDTQY
TRBV5-8 13 ASSSPWTSENEQY